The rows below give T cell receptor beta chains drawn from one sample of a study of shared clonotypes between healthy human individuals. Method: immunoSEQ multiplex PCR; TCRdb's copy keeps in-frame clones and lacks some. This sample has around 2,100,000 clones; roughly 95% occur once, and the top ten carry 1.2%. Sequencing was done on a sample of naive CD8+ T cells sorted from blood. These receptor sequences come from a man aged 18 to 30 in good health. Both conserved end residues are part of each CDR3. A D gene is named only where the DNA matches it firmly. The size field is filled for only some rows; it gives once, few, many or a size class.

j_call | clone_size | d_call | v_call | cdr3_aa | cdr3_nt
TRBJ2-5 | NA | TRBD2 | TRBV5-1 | CASSKLAGGLQETQYF | TGCGCCAGCAGCAAGCTAGCGGGGGGCCTCCAAGAGACCCAGTACTTC
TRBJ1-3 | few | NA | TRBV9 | CASSVDGGNTIYF | TGTGCCAGCAGCGTAGACGGGGGAAACACCATATATTTT
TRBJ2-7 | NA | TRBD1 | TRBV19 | CASSIPGQGLYEQYF | TGTGCCAGTAGTATACCGGGACAGGGGCTCTACGAGCAGTACTTC
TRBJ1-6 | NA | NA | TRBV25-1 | CASSDGTPWGPLHF | TGTGCCAGCAGTGACGGGACACCGTGGGGACCCCTCCACTTT
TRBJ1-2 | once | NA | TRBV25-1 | CASSVIGESDYGYTF | TGTGCCAGCAGTGTCATAGGGGAATCAGACTATGGCTACACCTTC
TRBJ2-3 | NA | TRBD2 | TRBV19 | CASRSPSGPPDTQYF | TGTGCCAGTAGGTCCCCTAGCGGACCCCCGGATACGCAGTATTTT
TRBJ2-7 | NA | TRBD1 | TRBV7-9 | CASSYPRTGVDEQYF | TGTGCCAGCAGCTACCCCCGGACAGGGGTAGACGAGCAGTACTTC
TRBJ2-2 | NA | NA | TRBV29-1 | CSVQENTGELFF | TGCAGCGTTCAGGAGAACACCGGGGAGCTGTTTTTT
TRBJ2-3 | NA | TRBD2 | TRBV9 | CASSDSLRGVTDTQYF | TGTGCCAGCAGCGACAGTCTGCGGGGGGTCACAGATACGCAGTATTTT
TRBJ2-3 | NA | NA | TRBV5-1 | CASSLNYRDTQYF | TGCGCCAGCAGCTTAAACTACCGGGATACGCAGTATTTT
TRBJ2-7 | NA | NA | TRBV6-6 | CASSPRESSYEQYF | TGTGCCAGCAGTCCCAGGGAGAGCTCCTACGAGCAGTACTTC
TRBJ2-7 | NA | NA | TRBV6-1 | CASSEGRALYEQYF | TGTGCCAGCAGTGAAGGCAGGGCCCTCTACGAGCAGTACTTC
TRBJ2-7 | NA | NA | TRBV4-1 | CASRDTGYEDEQYF | TGCGCCAGCCGTGATACAGGGTACGAGGACGAGCAGTACTTC
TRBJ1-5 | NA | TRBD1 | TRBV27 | CASSEGQGGNQPQHF | TGTGCCAGCAGTGAAGGACAGGGGGGCAATCAGCCCCAGCATTTT